The 28 T cell receptor beta chains below were found in one sample sequenced in a study of cytomegalovirus exposure and HLA in healthy donors. In the PCR, 60 Vbeta and 13 Jbeta primers were used. Assay: immunoSEQ multiplex PCR; the TCRdb copy retains only in-frame clones and omits some. Here the sample spans approximately 190,000 clones, over 60% being singletons. Sequencing input: PBMCs. The receptors were gathered from a woman between 25 and 40 years old in good health and CMV-seropositive.

The gene calls are TRBV5-1 and TRBJ2-5, with TRBD2 matching 9 bases. The CDR3 length is 16 residues. CDR1 and CDR2 (germline): SGHRS, YFSETQ. V trimming: 1 base; J trimming: 1 base; junction bases outside the gene matches: 5. The CDR3 nucleotides read TGCGCCAGCAGCTTGTGGCTAGCGGGAACCCAAGAGACCCAGTACTTC. It yields the protein CASSLWLAGTQETQYF. Using reference TRBV5-1 and TRBJ2-5 for the parts outside the CDR3, the full variable domain is KAGVTQTPRYLIKTRGQQVTLSCSPISGHRSVSWYQQTPGQGLQFLFEYFSETQRNKGNFPGRFSGRQFSNSRSEMNVSTLELGDSALYLCASSLWLAGTQETQYFGPGTRLLVL.

The chain links TRBV5-1 to TRBJ2-1; 7 bases are a match to TRBD1. The CDR3 is made up of 15 amino acids. The trim removed 1 base at V and 6 bases at J, leaving 7 bases unmatched. CDR1 is SGHRS, CDR2 YFSETQ, per germline. The CDR3 protein is CASSLRDRVINEQFF. Written as DNA, the CDR3 is TGCGCCAGCAGCTTGCGAGACAGGGTCATCAATGAGCAGTTCTTC.

The count of this clone is one. This rearrangement joins TRBV19 to TRBJ1-2; 11 bases line up with TRBD1. V dropped 6 bases and J dropped 5; count of bases not matched to a gene: 2. Germline V gene lookup returns CDR1 LNHDA and CDR2 SQIVND (reference sequence). The CDR3 loop spans 13 amino acids. The DNA of the CDR3 is TGTGCCAGTAGGAGGGACAGGGGGTATGGCTACACCTTC. Translating gives CASRRDRGYGYTF. The full variable domain, rest sourced from reference TRBV19 and TRBJ1-2, is DGGITQSPKYLFRKEGQNVTLSCEQNLNHDAMYWYRQDPGQGLRLIYYSQIVNDFQKGDIAEGYSVSREKKESFPLTVTSAQKNPTAFYLCASRRDRGYGYTFGSGTRLTVV.

The genes are TRBV4-1 and TRBJ2-7; TRBD1 is a possible D gene (6 bases). This CDR3 is 15 amino acids long. Germline CDR1 and CDR2: MGHRA and YSYEKL. Trimming removed 4 bases at V and 0 bases at J, with 13 bases between. CDR3 nucleotides: TGCGCCAGCAGCCCCCGGACAGAGAGCTCCTACGAGCAGTACTTC. Translating gives CASSPRTESSYEQYF.

In DNA, the CDR3 is TGTGCCAGCAGCTTCGTGACAAAAGGGGGCTCACCCCTCCACTTT. Protein sequence: CASSFVTKGGSPLHF. The V gene is TRBV5-6, the J gene TRBJ1-6, with 7 positions matching TRBD1. Trimming took 2 bases from V and 10 from J; bases not matched to a gene: 9. The CDR3 is 15 amino acids. Germline V gives CDR1 SGHDT, CDR2 YYEEEE. The full variable domain, in which reference TRBV5-6 and TRBJ1-6 provide the parts outside the CDR3, is DAGVTQSPTHLIKTRGQQVTLRCSPKSGHDTVSWYQQALGQGPQFIFQYYEEEERQRGNFPDRFSGHQFPNYSSELNVNALLLGDSALYLCASSFVTKGGSPLHFGNGTRLTVT.

The CDR3 loop is CASSLGPGERETQYF. The CDR3 region has the DNA TGTGCCAGCAGCTTAGGGCCAGGGGAGAGAGAGACCCAGTACTTC. The chain employs TRBV7-2 and TRBJ2-5, with D perhaps TRBD1 (6 bases). V was trimmed by 1 base and J by 4 bases, leaving 13 bases between them. Germline values: CDR1 SGHTA, CDR2 FQGNSA. This CDR3 spans 15 amino acids.

This CDR3 is CASRLNQGAGNTEAFF. The CDR3 DNA follows: TGTGCCAGCAGGTTAAATCAGGGGGCTGGGAACACTGAAGCTTTCTTT. V and J are TRBV28 and TRBJ1-1, with 8 positions matching TRBD1. The CDR3 has 16 residues. Germline-derived CDR1 and CDR2 are MDHEN and SYDVKM. Trimming took 6 bases from V and 1 from J; bases not matched to a gene: 10.

This clone was seen a few times. This chain connects TRBV28 to TRBJ2-7; 7 nucleotides line up with TRBD1. From germline, CDR1 is MDHEN and CDR2 SYDVKM. This CDR3 has 15 amino acids. V lost 7 bases and J lost 3; bases outside the gene matches: 12. The CDR3 coding sequence is TGTGCCAGCATGGGTGCAGGGACAGCAGACTACGAGCAGTACTTC. Encoded protein: CASMGAGTADYEQYF. Full variable domain (rest looked up from reference TRBV28 and TRBJ2-7): DVKVTQSSRYLVKRTGEKVFLECVQDMDHENMFWYRQDPGLGLRLIYFSYDVKMKEKGDIPEGYSVSREKKERFSLILESASTNQTSMYLCASMGAGTADYEQYFGPGTRLTVT.

V usage is TRBV18 and J usage is TRBJ1-1; D might be TRBD1 (5 bases). Trimming took 6 bases from V and 1 from J, leaving 15 bases between them. The CDR3 contains 15 residues. Germline V lookup: CDR1 KGHSH, CDR2 LQKENI. The CDR3 DNA reads TGTGCCAGCTCTCGAACCGCGGGGGGGAACACTGAAGCTTTCTTT. This translates into CASSRTAGGNTEAFF. Using reference TRBV18 and TRBJ1-1 for the parts outside the CDR3, the full variable domain is NAGVMQNPRHLVRRRGQEARLRCSPMKGHSHVYWYRQLPEEGLKFMVYLQKENIIDESGMPKERFSAEFPKEGPSILRIQQVVRGDSAAYFCASSRTAGGNTEAFFGQGTRLTVV.

Details on this clone: Other DNA sequences from this sample encode an identical CDR3 as well. The chain has TRBV28 and TRBJ1-5, with D maybe TRBD1 (6 bases). Germline V gene data show CDR1 as MDHEN and CDR2 as SYDVKM. The ends were cut back, 5 bases at V and 4 bases at J, with 9 bases in the middle. The CDR3 totals 13 residues. CDR3 nucleotides: TGTGCCAGCAGTCCACAGGGAAATCAGCCCCAGCATTTT. Protein product: CASSPQGNQPQHF. The variable domain in full, completed from reference TRBV28 and TRBJ1-5, reads DVKVTQSSRYLVKRTGEKVFLECVQDMDHENMFWYRQDPGLGLRLIYFSYDVKMKEKGDIPEGYSVSREKKERFSLILESASTNQTSMYLCASSPQGNQPQHFGDGTRLSIL.

This clone was seen once. The rearrangement joins TRBV29-1 to TRBJ2-3; possible D gene TRBD2, 7 bases. Germline V gives CDR1 SQVTM, CDR2 ANQGSEA. The V end was cut by 7 bases, the J end by 2 bases, with 16 bases between. CDR3 length equals 14 residues. CDR3 protein: CSDVPGGFTDTQYF. The DNA of the CDR3 is TGCAGCGATGTCCCGGGGGGCTTCACAGATACGCAGTATTTT.

This chain links TRBV7-2 with TRBJ1-3; 11 nucleotides agree with TRBD1. The CDR3 consists of 14 residues. The trim removed 6 bases at V and 2 bases at J, leaving 0 bases unmatched. Germline values: CDR1 SGHTA, CDR2 FQGNSA. The CDR3: CASRGQGAGNTIYF. In DNA form, the CDR3 reads TGTGCCAGCAGGGGACAGGGGGCTGGAAACACCATATATTTT.

The rearrangement uses TRBV7-6 and TRBJ2-7; 13 bases map to TRBD2. Germline CDR1 reads SGHVS; CDR2 reads FNYEAQ. V dropped 5 bases and J dropped 2; count of bases not matched to a gene: 3. There are 15 residues in the CDR3. The CDR3 coding sequence is TGTGCCAGCAGCGGACTAGCGGGAGTAACCTACGAGCAGTACTTC. Translation: CASSGLAGVTYEQYF.

The V gene is TRBV30, the J gene TRBJ2-3; tentatively, D is TRBD2 (6 bases). Between the trimmed V and J ends, which lost 3 bases and 6 bases, there was a span of 13 bases. The germline V gene encodes CDR1 GTSNPN and CDR2 SVGIG (reference sequence). The CDR3 contains 13 residues. The CDR3 loop reads CAWSGGMSDTQYF. CDR3 coding DNA: TGTGCCTGGAGCGGAGGGATGTCGGATACGCAGTATTTT.

On this clone: Germline is not matched at one junction end, which may reflect a read error. This chain joins TRBV5-4 and TRBJ2-7; 9 bases are shared with TRBD2. The germline V gene encodes CDR1 SGHNT and CDR2 YYREEE (reference sequence). The CDR3 loop spans 12 amino acids. In DNA form, the CDR3 reads TGTGCCAGCAGCCCCCCTAGCGGGACCCTTTTGTTC. This sequence encodes CASSPPSGTLLF.

Turning to this clone: Other DNA sequences from this sample encode an identical CDR3 as well. The rearrangement uses TRBV6-1 and TRBJ2-7; 13 positions agree with TRBD2. Losses at the gene ends were 1 base for V and 3 bases for J; bases not matched to a gene: 0. Germline V CDR1 and CDR2: MNHNS, SASEGT. This CDR3 comprises 15 residues. In nucleotides, the CDR3 is TGTGCCAGCAGTGAAGGGACTAGCGGGAGCTACGAGCAGTACTTC. It yields the protein CASSEGTSGSYEQYF.

This sequence joins TRBV28 and TRBJ1-5; tentatively, D is TRBD1 (5 bases). This CDR3 is 14 amino acids long. Per the germline V gene, CDR1 is MDHEN and CDR2 is SYDVKM. The germline V and J ends were trimmed by 11 bases and 0 bases, with 14 bases remaining between them. The CDR3 coding sequence is TGTGCCTCCGATTGGACAAATAGCAATCAGCCCCAGCATTTT. This translates into CASDWTNSNQPQHF.

The rearrangement joins TRBV28 to TRBJ1-4; TRBD1 might be the D (5 bases). V dropped 7 bases and J dropped 7 bases, with 16 bases sitting between them. The CDR3 extends over 14 amino acids. The germline gives CDR1 MDHEN, CDR2 SYDVKM. CDR3 sequence: CASTSGSVGEKLFF. DNA for the CDR3: TGTGCCAGCACTTCAGGGTCGGTGGGTGAAAAACTGTTTTTT.

The chain uses TRBV28 and TRBJ2-7, with TRBD1 identical over 9 bases. The CDR3 covers 15 residues. Germline CDR1 MDHEN, CDR2 SYDVKM. V shed 5 bases, J shed 6 bases, and the junction held 11 bases outside the gene matches. CDR3 residues: CASSGNRGRFFEQYF. The DNA of the CDR3 is TGTGCCAGCAGTGGAAACAGGGGGCGCTTCTTCGAGCAGTACTTC.

The CDR3 DNA follows: TGTGCCAGCAGCAGGGGACAGGAGTATGGCTACACCTTC. It translates to CASSRGQEYGYTF. V is TRBV2 and J is TRBJ1-2; TRBD1 matches at 8 bases. This CDR3 region has 13 residues. CDR1 is SNHLY, CDR2 FYNNEI, per germline. V shed 6 bases, J shed 5 bases, and the junction held 5 bases outside the gene matches.

The V and J genes are TRBV6-6 and TRBJ2-7; 8 positions match TRBD2. The germline V gene encodes CDR1 MNHNY and CDR2 SVGAGI (reference sequence). Losses at the gene ends were 0 bases for V and 2 bases for J; bases not matched to a gene: 0. The CDR3 spans 14 residues. CDR3 amino acids: CASSYSRGAYEQYF. In DNA form, the CDR3 reads TGTGCCAGCAGTTACTCGCGGGGGGCCTACGAGCAGTACTTC.

V is TRBV30 and J is TRBJ2-7; D perhaps matches TRBD1 (6 bases). V was cut by 1 base and J by 2 bases, with 12 bases left in between. The CDR3 consists of 14 residues. In germline, CDR1 is GTSNPN, CDR2 SVGIG (reference sequence). The CDR3 sequence is CAWSGQVRTYEQYF. The DNA of the CDR3 is TGTGCCTGGAGTGGACAGGTTAGGACCTACGAGCAGTACTTC.

The chain is built from TRBV10-3 and TRBJ2-2; D might be TRBD2 (5 bases). V was cut by 0 bases and J by 3 bases, with 5 bases left in between. CDR1 and CDR2 from the germline V gene are ENHRY and SYGVKD. This CDR3 has 14 amino acids. The CDR3 loop reads CAISESGDTGELFF. CDR3 nucleotide sequence: TGTGCCATCAGTGAGTCGGGAGACACCGGGGAGCTGTTTTTT.

This sequence joins TRBV4-2 and TRBJ2-7; 8 bases are shared with TRBD1. This CDR3 region has 16 residues. Germline V gives CDR1 LGHNA, CDR2 YNFKEQ. V shed 4 bases and J 1 base; nucleotides not matched to a gene: 9. CDR3 nucleotides: TGTGCCAGCAGCCGCACCGGGACAGGCAGATCCTACGAGCAGTACTTC. As protein: CASSRTGTGRSYEQYF.

The V call is TRBV10-3, the J call TRBJ2-1, with TRBD2 matching 7 bases. Trimming removed 3 bases from V and 7 bases from J; junction bases left unmatched: 12. Looked up from germline, CDR1 is ENHRY and CDR2 is SYGVKD. There are 16 residues in the CDR3. CDR3 coding DNA: TGTGCCATCAGTGAAGCCTGGCGGAGCGGGGTGAATGAGCAGTTCTTC. This sequence encodes CAISEAWRSGVNEQFF.

Remarks on this clone: The identical CDR3 is also encoded by other nucleotide sequences in the sample. Here the CDR3 reads CSASGNYGYTF. In DNA, the CDR3 is TGCAGTGCTAGCGGGAACTATGGCTACACCTTC. The chain is built from TRBV20-1 and TRBJ1-2; D is undetermined. Germline V gene data show CDR1 as DFQATT and CDR2 as SNEGSKA (reference sequence). V was clipped by 3 bases and J by 2 bases, with 4 bases between them. The CDR3 spans 11 residues.

The chain links TRBV9 to TRBJ2-2; D perhaps matches TRBD2 (5 bases). The CDR3 sequence is 13 residues long. V was shortened by 4 bases and J by 4 bases, with 8 bases between the two germline ends. Germline V CDR1 and CDR2: SGDLS, YYNGEE. Here the CDR3 DNA reads TGTGCCAGCAGCTTAACTAGCACCGGGGAGCTGTTTTTT. It codes for CASSLTSTGELFF. The entire variable domain, with the rest obtained from reference TRBV9 and TRBJ2-2, is as follows: DSGVTQTPKHLITATGQRVTLRCSPRSGDLSVYWYQQSLDQGLQFLIQYYNGEERAKGNILERFSAQQFPDLHSELNLSSLELGDSALYFCASSLTSTGELFFGEGSRLTVL.

The genes are TRBV4-3 and TRBJ2-5; TRBD2 aligns across 8 bases. The V segment lost 1 base and the J segment 3 bases; nucleotides outside the gene matches: 7. The CDR3 runs to 16 residues. Looked up from germline, CDR1 is LGHNA and CDR2 is YSLEER. CDR3 sequence: CASSQAFRGGEETQYF. The CDR3 DNA reads as TGCGCCAGCAGCCAAGCTTTCCGGGGGGGGGAAGAGACCCAGTACTTC.